The clone carrying this T cell receptor (beta chain) was found many times. Amplified TCR beta CDR3 regions came from RNA transcripts. The TCR CDR3 was amplified in a first-round RT-PCR using the HTBI primer set. TCRdb re-called the multiplex PCR reads with MiXCR, one entry per CDR3 protein. The data contain over 200,000 distinct CDR3 sequences, 14% to 15% of them singletons. V lost 3 bases to trimming and J lost 3 bases; unmatched junction nucleotides: 6. Germline CDR1 GTSNPN, CDR2 SVGIG (reference sequence). CDR3 length: 14 residues. This specimen comes from a study of T cells in Graves' hyperthyroidism and ophthalmopathy.

The receptor was derived from a woman aged 35 to 49 with Graves' hyperthyroidism that later progressed to Graves' ophthalmopathy. Sequenced material: blood. V usage is TRBV30 and J usage is TRBJ2-7; 9 bases are a match to TRBD1. For the CDR3, the DNA is TGTGCCTGGAGCTTGGGGGGACAGGGCTACGAGCAGTACTTC. This translates into CAWSLGGQGYEQYF. Complete variable domain (other parts from reference TRBV30 and TRBJ2-7): SQTIHQWPATLVQPVGSPLSLECTVEGTSNPNLYWYRQAAGRGLQLLFYSVGIGQISSEVPQNLSASRPQDRQFILSSKKLLLSDSGFYLCAWSLGGQGYEQYFGPGTRLTVT.